This entry lists 25 T cell receptor beta chains sequenced from one sample in a study of cytomegalovirus exposure and HLA in healthy donors. PCR primers comprised 60 Vbeta and 13 Jbeta primers. TCRdb's table, derived via immunoSEQ multiplex PCR, lists solely in-frame clones and lacks some. The sample has 100,000 to 150,000 clones, around 80% seen once; the top ten hold about 2.9%. What was sequenced was PBMCs. The receptors stem from a boy aged 2 to 10 in good health and CMV-seronegative.

This chain links TRBV5-1 with TRBJ1-2; D is possibly TRBD1 (5 bases). CDR1 SGHRS and CDR2 YFSETQ come from the germline V gene. The V gene lost 2 bases and the J gene lost 5 bases, with 13 bases spanning the gap. This CDR3 region has 14 residues. Here the CDR3 reads CASSFTGTEYGYTF. CDR3 bases: TGCGCCAGCAGCTTCACCGGGACTGAATATGGCTACACCTTC.

V usage is TRBV7-8 and J usage is TRBJ2-7; a weak D match, TRBD2 (6 bases). This CDR3 is 17 amino acids long. CDR1 is SGHVS and CDR2 is FQNEAQ in the germline V gene. The ends were cut back, 1 base at V and 3 bases at J, with 19 bases in the middle. The CDR3 DNA reads as TGTGCCAGCAGCTTAGGAGGTGGGGACTTACTTTTCTACGAGCAGTACTTC. Translating it yields CASSLGGGDLLFYEQYF.

The rearrangement uses TRBV6-5 and TRBJ1-1; D gene ambiguous. Germline V gives CDR1 MNHEY, CDR2 SVGAGI. CDR3 size: 12 residues. The V and J ends lost 6 bases and 1 base respectively, with 6 bases between them. The CDR3 region is CASSIGNTEAFF. The CDR3 DNA reads as TGTGCCAGCAGCATCGGGAACACTGAAGCTTTCTTT.

This clone was seen a few times. The gene calls are TRBV18 and TRBJ2-2; 8 bases map to TRBD2. The CDR3 extends over 15 amino acids. V dropped 3 bases and J dropped 4; count of bases not matched to a gene: 4. The germline V gene encodes CDR1 KGHSH and CDR2 LQKENI. CDR3 residues: CASSPGTRLTGELFF. The DNA for the CDR3 is TGTGCCAGCTCACCTGGGACTAGGCTCACCGGGGAGCTGTTTTTT.

This clone was detected only once. The chain has TRBV11-2 and TRBJ2-1; TRBD2 agrees at 7 bases. After removal of 3 bases from V and 15 bases from J, the junction contained 8 bases not matched to a gene. Germline CDR1 reads SGHAT; CDR2 reads FQNNGV. The CDR3 runs to 12 residues. CDR3 in amino acids: CASSFGGRASFF. CDR3 in DNA: TGTGCCAGCAGCTTCGGCGGGAGAGCTTCGTTCTTC.

V is TRBV4-3 and J is TRBJ2-1, with TRBD1 as a possible D gene (6 bases). This CDR3 has 17 residues. Looked up from germline, CDR1 is LGHNA and CDR2 is YSLEER. V lost 3 bases to trimming and J lost 3 bases, with 18 bases between them. The CDR3 here is CASSQDPPRGLYNEQFF. Here the CDR3 DNA reads TGCGCCAGCAGCCAGGATCCCCCCAGGGGTCTCTACAATGAGCAGTTCTTC.

The V call is TRBV5-1, the J call TRBJ2-7; TRBD2 matches 8 bases. CDR1 and CDR2 from the germline V gene are SGHRS and YFSETQ. V shed 4 bases, J shed 5 bases, and the junction held 5 bases outside the gene matches. The CDR3 consists of 13 residues. CDR3 residues: CASSPSGGNEQYF. The CDR3, as DNA: TGCGCCAGCAGCCCCTCGGGAGGGAACGAGCAGTACTTC.

In this sample, this clone turned up once. The chain uses TRBV19 and TRBJ2-1; TRBD2 agrees at 13 bases. Trimming cost V 7 bases and J 1 base; bases outside gene matches: 7. Germline V gives CDR1 LNHDA, CDR2 SQIVND (reference sequence). The CDR3 consists of 17 residues. The CDR3 here is CASTTSGRGLSYNEQFF. CDR3 in DNA: TGTGCCAGTACCACTAGCGGGAGGGGACTTTCCTACAATGAGCAGTTCTTC.

The rearrangement uses TRBV6-1 and TRBJ2-1; 8 nucleotides line up with TRBD1. The CDR3 consists of 15 residues. Germline CDR1 reads MNHNS; CDR2 reads SASEGT. V lost 6 bases and J lost 7; bases outside the gene matches: 11. In DNA, the CDR3 is TGTGCCAGCAGAGAGGCAGGGGGCCTATGGAATGAGCAGTTCTTC. It codes for CASREAGGLWNEQFF.

The rearrangement joins TRBV6-1 to TRBJ1-6, with D uncertain. The CDR3 is made up of 15 amino acids. V shed 6 bases and J shed 7 bases, with 16 bases lying between them. Germline lookup yields CDR1 MNHNS and CDR2 SASEGT. The CDR3 nucleotides read TGTGCCAGCAGCGTTATATCAGAGGGCAATTCACCCCTCCACTTT. Protein sequence: CASSVISEGNSPLHF.

This chain uses TRBV11-2 with TRBJ2-1, with 9 bases aligning to TRBD1. V was pared by 5 bases and J by 4 bases, with 6 bases of the junction left unmatched. The germline gives CDR1 SGHAT, CDR2 FQNNGV. The length of the CDR3 is 15 residues. The CDR3 reads CASSIRQGGYNEQFF. The CDR3 DNA is TGTGCCAGCAGCATAAGACAGGGGGGATACAATGAGCAGTTCTTC.

Only a few counts were recorded for this clone. J is TRBJ1-5 and V is TRBV6-1, with D hard to call. V was trimmed by 3 bases and J by 7 bases, leaving 4 bases between them. Germline CDR1 MNHNS, CDR2 SASEGT. CDR3 length: 11 residues. The CDR3 loop is CASSDLQPQHF. For the CDR3, the DNA is TGTGCCAGCAGTGACCTCCAGCCCCAGCATTTT.

This clone occurred a few times. An end of the junction differs from the germline gene, which may be a read error. This chain links TRBV7-9 with TRBJ2-5, with 8 bases fitting TRBD2. The CDR3 sequence is 14 residues long. Germline CDR1 and CDR2: SEHNR and FQNEAQ (reference sequence). This CDR3 reads CSSSSRGGRSTQYF. CDR3 sequence (DNA): TGTTCCAGCAGCTCCCGGGGGGGCCGGTCGACCCAGTACTTC.

This clone occurred a few times. V is TRBV13 and J is TRBJ1-2; tentatively, D is TRBD1 (6 bases). The germline CDR1 and CDR2 sequences are PRHDT and FYEKMQ (reference sequence). The CDR3 totals 15 residues. The V end lost 5 bases, the J end lost 7 bases, and 20 bases lay between the germline ends. CDR3 nucleotides: TGTGCCAGCAGCACAGCACAGGGTATCTTGGGTGGCTACACCTTC. Protein sequence: CASSTAQGILGGYTF.

This rearrangement joins TRBV6-1 to TRBJ1-1; 8 bases map to TRBD1. The CDR3 spans 13 residues. The V segment lost 6 bases and the J segment 5 bases; nucleotides outside the gene matches: 5. Germline CDR1 is MNHNS and CDR2 is SASEGT. CDR3 in amino acids: CASSRQGRTEAFF. CDR3 sequence (DNA): TGTGCCAGCAGCAGACAGGGGAGGACTGAAGCTTTCTTT.

This chain links TRBV7-2 with TRBJ1-5; the D is unclear. Germline CDR1 reads SGHTA; CDR2 reads FQGNSA. V was pared by 2 bases and J by 10 bases, with 15 bases between. This CDR3 is 14 amino acids long. This CDR3 is CASSLLAVFRPQHF. CDR3 DNA sequence: TGTGCCAGCAGCTTATTGGCAGTATTCCGCCCCCAGCATTTT.

The CDR3 DNA reads as TGTGCCAGCAGTACACCGACAGGGGCTCGTGGCACTGAAGCTTTCTTT. Its protein is CASSTPTGARGTEAFF. The rearrangement uses TRBV2 and TRBJ1-1, with TRBD1 matching over 8 bases. There are 16 residues in the CDR3. Germline loops: CDR1 SNHLY, CDR2 FYNNEI. With 5 bases clipped from V and 4 bases from J, the junction kept 12 bases outside the gene matches.

As to this clone: Sequence at one end of the junction differs from germline and may be a read error. The gene calls are TRBV7-7 and TRBJ2-5; a weak D match, TRBD2 (6 bases). This CDR3 contains 14 residues. Germline values: CDR1 SSHAT, CDR2 FNYEAQ (reference sequence). In nucleotides, the CDR3 is TGTGCTAGCAGCTTAGATTGGGGGGAAGAGACCCAGTACTTC. Protein: CASSLDWGEETQYF.

The V and J genes are TRBV27 and TRBJ2-3, with D maybe TRBD1 (5 bases). V was clipped by 2 bases and J by 2 bases, with 20 bases between them. Germline loops: CDR1 MNHEY, CDR2 SMNVEV (reference sequence). The CDR3 runs to 18 residues. The CDR3: CASSLVGALPILTDTQYF. CDR3 DNA: TGTGCCAGCAGTTTAGTAGGGGCCCTCCCTATTCTCACAGATACGCAGTATTTT.

This clone has more than one count but fewer than ten. DNA for the CDR3: TGTGCCTGGAGTATCATCGGAGTTCACGATCAGCCCCAGCATTTT. The encoded protein is CAWSIIGVHDQPQHF. The J gene is TRBJ1-5, the V gene TRBV30; D ambiguous. The CDR3 extends over 15 amino acids. Germline CDR1 and CDR2: GTSNPN and SVGIG (reference sequence). Trimming removed 2 bases from V and 5 bases from J, with 16 bases in between.

The V call is TRBV6-7, the J call TRBJ1-6, with D unresolved. TRBV6-7 is treated as an ORF (open reading frame) with a function not yet certain. Trimming took 2 bases from V and 4 from J, leaving 21 bases between them. The CDR3 contains 19 residues. The CDR3: CASSYPAEVFPGYNSPLHF. In DNA form, the CDR3 reads TGTGCCAGCAGTTACCCTGCTGAAGTGTTCCCGGGATATAATTCACCCCTCCACTTT.

This clone was seen more than once but under ten times. V usage is TRBV18 and J usage is TRBJ1-3; D not certain. The CDR3 spans 17 residues. V was pared by 2 bases and J by 2 bases, with 16 bases between. The germline gives CDR1 KGHSH, CDR2 LQKENI. CDR3 nucleotides: TGTGCCAGCTCACCAATCTCCGGAGCGGCGGCTGGAAACACCATATATTTT. Its translation is CASSPISGAAAGNTIYF.

CDR3 residues: CASSSVTGSMNTEAFF. The CDR3 bases are TGTGCCAGCAGCTCGGTGACAGGATCCATGAACACTGAAGCTTTCTTT. The rearrangement joins TRBV11-3 to TRBJ1-1; maybe TRBD1 (6 bases). The V and J ends lost 4 bases and 0 bases respectively, with 15 bases between them. CDR1 SGHNT and CDR2 YENEEA come from the germline V gene. There are 16 residues in the CDR3.

V usage is TRBV6-1 and J usage is TRBJ2-7, with 9 bases aligning to TRBD2. The junction had 6 bases not matched to a gene; V was cut back by 2 bases and J by 4 bases. This CDR3 comprises 15 residues. Germline V gives CDR1 MNHNS, CDR2 SASEGT. The CDR3 reads CASSEFSGRGYEQYV. CDR3 nucleotide sequence: TGTGCCAGCAGTGAATTTAGCGGGAGAGGGTACGAGCAGTACGTC.

This chain uses TRBV27 with TRBJ2-7; TRBD1 aligns across 9 bases. This CDR3 has 14 amino acids. J gave up 7 bases and V 8 bases, and 12 bases lay outside the gene matches. The germline gives CDR1 MNHEY, CDR2 SMNVEV (reference sequence). CDR3 in DNA: TGTGCCAGCCACGGGACAGGGACTTCTCGGGAGCAGTACTTC. Its protein product is CASHGTGTSREQYF.